This T cell receptor (beta chain) was identified during a study of CD8 T cells in Susac syndrome. RNA was extracted with the RNeasy kit, and a quantity of roughly 0.5 to 1 ug was reverse transcribed using random hexamers. An immunoSEQ multiplex PCR amplified TCR beta CDR3 over 54 Vbeta and 13 Jbeta. MiXCR, applied by TCRdb to the immunoSEQ multiplex PCR reads, yields one record per CDR3 protein. This sample has over 95,000 distinct CDR3 sequences; about nine tenths occur once, and the top ten carry 0.13% to 0.15%. In blood CD8+ and CD4+ T cells, TCR beta underwent sequencing. Controls comprised healthy donors matched for age and sex. Per germline, CDR1 MDHEN and CDR2 SYDVKM. The CDR3 is 12 residues long. V was shortened by 6 bases and J by 6 bases, with 9 bases between the two germline ends.

This receptor was taken from a human donor in good health. Sequencing input: CD4+ T cells from PBMCs. The chain carries TRBV28 and TRBJ2-1; D unresolved. CDR3 sequence reads: CASSPLINEQFF. In DNA form, the CDR3 reads TGTGCCAGCAGCCCCCTGATCAATGAGCAGTTCTTC.